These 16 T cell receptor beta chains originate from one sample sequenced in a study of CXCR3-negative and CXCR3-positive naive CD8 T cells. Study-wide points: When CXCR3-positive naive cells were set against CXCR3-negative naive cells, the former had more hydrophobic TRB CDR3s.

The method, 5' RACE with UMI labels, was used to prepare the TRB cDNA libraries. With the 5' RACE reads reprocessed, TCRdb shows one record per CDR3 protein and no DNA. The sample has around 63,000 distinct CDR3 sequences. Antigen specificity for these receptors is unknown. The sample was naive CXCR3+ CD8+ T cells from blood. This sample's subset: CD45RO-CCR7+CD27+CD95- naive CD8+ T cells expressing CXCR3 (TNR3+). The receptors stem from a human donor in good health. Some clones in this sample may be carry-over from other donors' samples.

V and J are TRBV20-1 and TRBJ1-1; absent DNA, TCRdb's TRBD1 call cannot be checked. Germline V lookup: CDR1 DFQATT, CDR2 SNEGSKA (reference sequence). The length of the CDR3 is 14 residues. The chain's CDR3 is CSANRRTGSTEAFF.

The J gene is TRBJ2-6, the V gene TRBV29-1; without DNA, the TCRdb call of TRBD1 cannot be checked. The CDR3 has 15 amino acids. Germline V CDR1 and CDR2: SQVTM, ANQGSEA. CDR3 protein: CSVRQGAPGANVLTF. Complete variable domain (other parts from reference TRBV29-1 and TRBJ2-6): SAVISQKPSRDICQRGTSLTIQCQVDSQVTMMFWYRQQPGQSLTLIATANQGSEATYESGFVIDKFPISRPNLTFSTLTVSNMSPEDSSIYLCSVRQGAPGANVLTFGAGSRLTVL.

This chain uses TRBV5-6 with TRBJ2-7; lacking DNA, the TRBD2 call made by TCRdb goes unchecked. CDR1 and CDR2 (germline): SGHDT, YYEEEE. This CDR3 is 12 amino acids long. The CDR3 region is CASSLGGPEQYF.

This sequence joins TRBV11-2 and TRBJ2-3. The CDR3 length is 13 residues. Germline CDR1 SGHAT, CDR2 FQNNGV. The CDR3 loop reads CASSMIGPDTQYF.

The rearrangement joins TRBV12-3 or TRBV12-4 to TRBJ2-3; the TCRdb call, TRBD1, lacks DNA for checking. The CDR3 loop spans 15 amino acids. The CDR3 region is CASSLRETGGDTQYF.

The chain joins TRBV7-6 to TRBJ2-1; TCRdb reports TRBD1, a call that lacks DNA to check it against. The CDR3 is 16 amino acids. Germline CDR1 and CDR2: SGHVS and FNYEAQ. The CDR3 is CASSLYMPPGGDEQFF.

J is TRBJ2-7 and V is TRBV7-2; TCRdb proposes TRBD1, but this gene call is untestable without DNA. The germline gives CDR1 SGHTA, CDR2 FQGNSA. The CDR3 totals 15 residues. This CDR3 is CASSPGTGHSYEQYF.

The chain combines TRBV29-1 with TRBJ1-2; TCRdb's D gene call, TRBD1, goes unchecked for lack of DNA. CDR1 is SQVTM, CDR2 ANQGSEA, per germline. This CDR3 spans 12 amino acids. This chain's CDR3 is CSVAVGVYGYTF.

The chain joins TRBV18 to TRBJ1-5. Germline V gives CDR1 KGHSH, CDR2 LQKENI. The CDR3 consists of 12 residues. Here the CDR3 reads CASSPGDQPQHF.

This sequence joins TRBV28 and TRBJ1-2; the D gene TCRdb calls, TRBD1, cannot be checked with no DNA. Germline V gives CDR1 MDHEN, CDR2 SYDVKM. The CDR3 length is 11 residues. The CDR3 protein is CASSLPGGYTF.

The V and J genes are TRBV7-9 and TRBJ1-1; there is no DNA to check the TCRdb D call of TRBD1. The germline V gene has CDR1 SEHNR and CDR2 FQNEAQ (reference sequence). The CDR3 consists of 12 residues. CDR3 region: CASSSSTGEAFF.

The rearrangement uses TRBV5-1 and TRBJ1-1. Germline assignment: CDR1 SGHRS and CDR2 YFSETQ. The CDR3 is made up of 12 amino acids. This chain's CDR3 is CASSFSTTEAFF.

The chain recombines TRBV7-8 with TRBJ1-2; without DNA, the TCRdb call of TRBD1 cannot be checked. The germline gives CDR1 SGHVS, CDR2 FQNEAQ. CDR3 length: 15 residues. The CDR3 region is CASSPLPLTGGGYTF.

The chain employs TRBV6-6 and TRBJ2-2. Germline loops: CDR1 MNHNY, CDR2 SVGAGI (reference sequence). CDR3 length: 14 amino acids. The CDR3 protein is CASRGSENTGELFF.

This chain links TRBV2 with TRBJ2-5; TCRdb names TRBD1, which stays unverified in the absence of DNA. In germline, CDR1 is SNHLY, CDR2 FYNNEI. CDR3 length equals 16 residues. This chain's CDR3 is CASSLTGLNPKETQYF.

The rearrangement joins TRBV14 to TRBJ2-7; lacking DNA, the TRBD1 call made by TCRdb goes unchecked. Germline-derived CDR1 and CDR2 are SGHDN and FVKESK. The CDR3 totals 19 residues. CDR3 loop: CASSQDRDQQGRVIYEQYF.